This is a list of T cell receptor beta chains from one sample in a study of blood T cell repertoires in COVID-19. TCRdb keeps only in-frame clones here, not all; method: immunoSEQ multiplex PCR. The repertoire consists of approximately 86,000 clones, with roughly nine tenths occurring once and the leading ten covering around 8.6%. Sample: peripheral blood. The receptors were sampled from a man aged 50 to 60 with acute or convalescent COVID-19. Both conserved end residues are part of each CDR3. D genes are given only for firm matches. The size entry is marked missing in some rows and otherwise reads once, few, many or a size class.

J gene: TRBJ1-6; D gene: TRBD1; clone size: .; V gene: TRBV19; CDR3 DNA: TGTGCCAGCGCGGACAGGGGAGCGAATTCACCCCTCCACTTT; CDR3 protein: CASADRGANSPLHF
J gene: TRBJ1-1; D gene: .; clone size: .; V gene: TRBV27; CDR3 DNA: TGTGCCAGCAGTTCCGGGGAGGGGTTCGGGAGAAACACTGAAGCTTTCTTT; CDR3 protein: CASSSGEGFGRNTEAFF
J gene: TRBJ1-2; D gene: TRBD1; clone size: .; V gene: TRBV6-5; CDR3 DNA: TGTGCCAGTTTTGGGACAGACAAATATGGCTACACCTTC; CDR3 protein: CASFGTDKYGYTF
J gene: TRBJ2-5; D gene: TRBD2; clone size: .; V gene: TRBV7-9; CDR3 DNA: TGTGCCAGCAGTCGGGCTAGCGGGATCCAAGAGACCCAGTACTTC; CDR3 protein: CASSRASGIQETQYF
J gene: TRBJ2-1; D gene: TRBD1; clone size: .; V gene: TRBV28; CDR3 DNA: TGTGCCAGCAGTTTATTGACCGGCAGGGGGGAGCAGTTCTTC; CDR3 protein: CASSLLTGRGEQFF
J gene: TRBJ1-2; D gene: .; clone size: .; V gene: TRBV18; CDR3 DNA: TGTGCCAGCTCTCGGGGGGACGATAACTATGGCTACACCTTC; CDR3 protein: CASSRGDDNYGYTF
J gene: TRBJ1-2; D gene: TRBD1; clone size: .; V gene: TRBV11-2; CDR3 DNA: TGTGCCAGCAGCTTAGATATCGGGACAGGAGGGTACTATGGCTACACCTTC; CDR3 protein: CASSLDIGTGGYYGYTF
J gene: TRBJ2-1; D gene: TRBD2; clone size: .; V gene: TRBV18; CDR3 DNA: TGTGCCAGCTCCCCTCAATCTAGCGGGGGGGGCGATGAGCAGTTCTTC; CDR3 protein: CASSPQSSGGGDEQFF
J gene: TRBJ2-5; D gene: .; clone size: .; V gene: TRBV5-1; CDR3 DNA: TGCGCCAGCAGCCTTGGTTTTACAGGATACCAAGAGACCCAGTACTTC; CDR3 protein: CASSLGFTGYQETQYF
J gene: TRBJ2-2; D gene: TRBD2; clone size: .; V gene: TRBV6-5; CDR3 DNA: TGTGCCAGCAGTCCTAGCGGGGCTACCGGGGAGCTGTTTTTT; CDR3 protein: CASSPSGATGELFF
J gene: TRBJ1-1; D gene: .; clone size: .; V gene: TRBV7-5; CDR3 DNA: TGTGCCAGGGGGGACAGGAGGCAAAGGGTTTCAGCCGCTGAAGCTTTCTTT; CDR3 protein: CARGDRRQRVSAAEAFF
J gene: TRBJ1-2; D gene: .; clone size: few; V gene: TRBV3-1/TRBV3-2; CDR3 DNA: TGTGCCAGCAGCCAACTGGACTTGACCCAGAATGGCTACACCTTC; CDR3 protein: CASSQLDLTQNGYTF
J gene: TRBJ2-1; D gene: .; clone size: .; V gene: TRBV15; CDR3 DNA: TGTGCCACCAGCAGAGTATTCGGGGGGCCACCCAATGAGCAGTTCTTC; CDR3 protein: CATSRVFGGPPNEQFF
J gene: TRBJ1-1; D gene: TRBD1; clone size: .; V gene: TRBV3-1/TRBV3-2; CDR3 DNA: TGTGCCAGCAGCCAAGGGACAGGGAACACTGAAGCTTTCTTT; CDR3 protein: CASSQGTGNTEAFF
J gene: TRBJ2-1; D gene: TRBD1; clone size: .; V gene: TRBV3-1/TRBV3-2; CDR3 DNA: TGTGCCAGCAGCCAAGCCCTGGACAGGCCAATTGAGCAGTTCTTC; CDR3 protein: CASSQALDRPIEQFF
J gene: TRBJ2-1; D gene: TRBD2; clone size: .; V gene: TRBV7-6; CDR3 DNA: TGTGCCAGCAGTTTCTCCCTAGCGGGGGTAGCCAATGAGCAGTTCTTC; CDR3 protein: CASSFSLAGVANEQFF
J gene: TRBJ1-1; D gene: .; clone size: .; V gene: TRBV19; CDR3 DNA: TGTGCCAGTAGGAGAAACACTGAAGCTTTCTTT; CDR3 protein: CASRRNTEAFF
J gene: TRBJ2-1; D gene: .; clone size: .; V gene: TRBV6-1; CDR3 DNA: TGTGCCAGCAGTGAAAGGCGGGGGCTCGGTGAGCAGTTCTTC; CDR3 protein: CASSERRGLGEQFF
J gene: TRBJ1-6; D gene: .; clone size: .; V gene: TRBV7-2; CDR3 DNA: TGTGCCAGCAGTTCACGGTCTTCGGGGGGGGGCTCTAATTCACCCCTCCACTTT; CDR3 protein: CASSSRSSGGGSNSPLHF
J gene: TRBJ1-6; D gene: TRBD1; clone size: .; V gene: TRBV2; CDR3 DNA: TGTGCCAGCAGTGTCAGGGGGATCGGATCACCCCTCCACTTT; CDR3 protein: CASSVRGIGSPLHF
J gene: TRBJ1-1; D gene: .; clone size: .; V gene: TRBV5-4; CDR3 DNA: TGTGCCAGCAGCTCACAGGGCCTAAACACTGAAGCTTTCTTT; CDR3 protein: CASSSQGLNTEAFF
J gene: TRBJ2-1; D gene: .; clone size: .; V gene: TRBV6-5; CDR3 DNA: TGTGCCAGCAGTCCACGGGGGTATTCGGGCAATGAGCAGTTCTTC; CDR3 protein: CASSPRGYSGNEQFF